This T cell receptor (beta chain) was captured by sequencing in a study of T-cell memory formation after mild COVID-19 (dated by TCRdb to about 2021). Context from the whole study: TCR sequence clusters from the two donors were largely donor specific. T-cell clones expanding and contracting after mild COVID-19 in two donors were tracked by longitudinal TCRalpha and TCRbeta repertoire sequencing. The cohort was made up of two young adult volunteers, one female and one male, who were previously healthy.

General findings and caveats noted by the study authors: The detection of some responding clones in pre-infection memory suggests that pre-existing cross-reactive memory T cells joined the SARS-CoV-2 response. The second-wave clones that peaked on day 37 were not confirmed to be SARS-CoV-2 specific. Only a couple of mild cases were covered by the study, and larger cohorts that include severe cases with pre-infection samples were considered necessary. Contracting CD4+ clones were located mainly in the CM and EM memory subsets, whereas CD8+ clones were found to be enriched in EMRA. Clones that contracted from day 15 to 85 showed balanced CD4/CD8 phenotypes, whereas a second wave of clones that expanded from day 15 to 37 leaned towards CD4+.

As concerns this clonotype: This clone's antigen is unknown. No base quality values were provided; no much bigger clone lies one nucleotide off.

Ficoll-Paque density gradient centrifugation was the method used to isolate PBMCs. The sequencing machine was an Illumina NovaSeq 6000. TCRalpha and TCRbeta cDNA libraries were constructed by 5'RACE with constant-segment primers, with sample barcodes and unique molecular identifiers being introduced. RNA was extracted from every sample with Trizol reagent. Library amplification was performed in two PCR steps, and a second sample barcode and Illumina TruSeq adapters were introduced in the second step. Sequencing of the libraries was done on an Illumina NovaSeq, producing 2 x 150 bp paired-end reads. The source study handled its data this way. Demultiplexing of reads and collapsing into UMI-guided consensus sequences were performed with migec v1.2.7. Using mixcr v2.1.11, the UMI consensuses were aligned to TRA and TRB V and J templates and assembled into clonotypes. A clonotype was counted as expanded or contracted only if both edgeR and NoisET called the change significant, with noise models trained on biological replicates. For edgeR calls, the thresholds were a false discovery rate-adjusted p below 0.01 and a log2 fold-change of 1. As an exploratory analysis of dynamics, max-normalized trajectories of the 1000 most abundant clonotypes were examined with PCA combined with hierarchical clustering. Separately sequenced CD4+ and CD8+ repertoires were used to assign the CD4 or CD8 phenotype of responding clones. The raw public reads went through TCRdb reprocessing: fastp at Q25, MiXCR clone calling, in-frame beta chains kept. A single entry per CDR3 protein holds the most common genes and DNA from its merged rows. The authors' filters were not applied to this entry. Here the sample has about 350,000 distinct CDR3 sequences; approximately 15% occur a single time. The top ten hold about a fifth of the sample.

V is cut by 4 bases and J by 5 bases, and the space between the germline ends is 16 bases. Including the terminal cysteine and phenylalanine, the CDR3 comprises 15 residues. The CDR3 DNA has 45 bases and is translated from base 1. The chain is assembled from TRBV12-3 or TRBV12-4 and TRBJ2-3, and perhaps TRBD2 as D gene, on 6 matching bases. This TCR came from a young man who had mild COVID-19 (a few samples of this study predate the infection). The sample titles of this study are shuffled in the database, so cell type and time point are left out; the donor was told from shared clones. Sample: PBMCs or a T cell subset sorted from them (not recorded which). CDR3 region: CASSYGGGVVDTQYF. The bases are TGTGCCAGCAGTTATGGTGGCGGGGTGGTAGATACGCAGTATTTT.